The 31 T cell receptor beta chains in this list originate from one sample, sequenced in a study of T cell responses to AZD1222 COVID-19 vaccine. Profiling relied on immunoSEQ multiplex PCR, and the TCRdb table lists in-frame clones only, not all of them. The data show about 120,000 clones, approximately 88% seen once. The sequenced sample was peripheral blood, obtained on day 0 of AZD1222 vaccination. These receptors originate from an adult in good health.

Concerning this clone: Other DNA variants within this sample encode the same CDR3. The J gene is TRBJ1-1, the V gene TRBV19; 7 nucleotides line up with TRBD1. This CDR3 region has 13 residues. V lost 4 bases, J lost 2 bases, and 1 base stayed unmatched. Germline loops: CDR1 LNHDA, CDR2 SQIVND (reference sequence). The CDR3 protein is CASSRDSNTEAFF. DNA of the CDR3: TGTGCCAGTAGTAGGGACAGCAACACTGAAGCTTTCTTT.

This sequence joins TRBV5-1 and TRBJ1-2; 7 nucleotides line up with TRBD1. Germline V gene lookup returns CDR1 SGHRS and CDR2 YFSETQ. The CDR3 covers 15 residues. After removal of 0 bases from V and 2 bases from J, the junction contained 4 bases not matched to a gene. The CDR3 nucleotides read TGCGCCAGCAGCTTGGATAGGGGGCCCAACTATGGCTACACCTTC. Translating it yields CASSLDRGPNYGYTF.

This sequence joins TRBV11-3 and TRBJ1-1, with D perhaps TRBD1 (6 bases). Between the trimmed V and J ends, which lost 3 bases and 3 bases, there was a span of 8 bases. Germline CDR1 and CDR2: SGHNT and YENEEA. CDR3 length: 13 residues. CDR3 amino acids: CASSFGGYTEAFF. The CDR3, as DNA: TGTGCCAGCAGCTTCGGGGGCTACACTGAAGCTTTCTTT.

The chain combines TRBV3-1 (or the pseudogene TRBV3-2) with TRBJ2-7; 10 bases map to TRBD1. V lost 4 bases and J lost 6; bases outside the gene matches: 9. The CDR3 sequence is 15 residues long. Germline CDR1 is LGHDT and CDR2 is YNNKEL (reference sequence). This CDR3 reads CASSLPGQGPGEQYF. CDR3 coding DNA: TGTGCCAGCAGCCTTCCGGGACAGGGGCCTGGCGAGCAGTACTTC.

This clone has just a few counts. The chain carries TRBV6-1 and TRBJ2-7; 7 bases fit TRBD1. The CDR3 consists of 15 residues. CDR1 and CDR2 (germline): MNHNS, SASEGT. The J segment lost 0 bases and the V segment lost 2 bases, leaving 4 bases of the junction unmatched. The CDR3 DNA reads as TGTGCCAGCAGTGAATCCGGGACAGTCTCCTACGAGCAGTACTTC. Its translation: CASSESGTVSYEQYF.

The sample holds one count of this clone. The rearrangement links TRBV28 to TRBJ1-2; a possible D gene is TRBD1 (6 bases). The CDR3 runs to 15 residues. V lost 6 bases and J lost 0, with 14 bases in between. Germline CDR1 and CDR2: MDHEN and SYDVKM. The CDR3 reads CASRQGDLANYGYTF. The CDR3, as DNA: TGTGCCAGCAGACAGGGAGATTTAGCTAACTATGGCTACACCTTC.

The rearrangement joins TRBV7-2 to TRBJ2-5, with 10 bases aligning to TRBD2. The V segment lost 3 bases and the J segment 5 bases; nucleotides outside the gene matches: 6. CDR1 SGHTA and CDR2 FQGNSA come from the germline V gene. The CDR3 consists of 15 residues. CDR3 amino acids: CASSFQAGGPETQYF. CDR3 sequence (DNA): TGTGCCAGCAGCTTCCAAGCGGGGGGGCCGGAGACCCAGTACTTC.

This chain links TRBV12-3 or TRBV12-4 with TRBJ1-2; D unresolved. The germline V and J ends were trimmed by 1 base and 6 bases, with 6 bases remaining between them. The CDR3 spans 12 residues. The CDR3 DNA reads TGTGCCAGCAGTTTAGGAACGGATGGCTACACCTTC. This encodes CASSLGTDGYTF.

The chain carries TRBV7-3 and TRBJ1-6, with D unresolved. Germline V gene data show CDR1 as SGHTA and CDR2 as FQGTGA. The CDR3 is 15 amino acids. V was clipped by 3 bases and J by 9 bases, with 15 bases between them. For the CDR3, the DNA is TGTGCCAGCAGCTTCGGGCCAACTCCCGGTTCACCCCTCCACTTT. It is translated as CASSFGPTPGSPLHF. The variable domain in full, completed from reference TRBV7-3 and TRBJ1-6, reads GAGVSQTPSNKVTEKGKYVELRCDPISGHTALYWYRQSLGQGPEFLIYFQGTGAADDSGLPNDRFFAVRPEGSVSTLKIQRTERGDSAVYLCASSFGPTPGSPLHFGNGTRLTVT.

The rearrangement joins TRBV11-2 to TRBJ2-3; D is unresolved. The germline V gene has CDR1 SGHAT and CDR2 FQNNGV. This CDR3 region has 12 residues. V was clipped by 1 base and J by 6 bases, with 5 bases between them. CDR3 amino acids: CASSLVGDTQYF. The CDR3, as DNA: TGTGCCAGCAGCTTAGTGGGGGATACGCAGTATTTT.

The rearrangement links TRBV6-5 to TRBJ1-2, with 9 bases that match TRBD1. Losses at the gene ends were 0 bases for V and 8 bases for J; bases not matched to a gene: 10. CDR1 MNHEY and CDR2 SVGAGI come from the germline V gene. The CDR3 consists of 16 residues. The CDR3 here is CASSYSGQGPIGGYTF. The CDR3 DNA reads as TGTGCCAGCAGTTACTCGGGACAGGGACCCATTGGAGGCTACACCTTC.

V is TRBV5-1 and J is TRBJ2-7; weak D call: TRBD2 (5 bases). The length of the CDR3 is 16 residues. In germline, CDR1 is SGHRS, CDR2 YFSETQ. V gave up 3 bases and J gave up 6 bases, with 22 bases separating them. The DNA of the CDR3 is TGCGCCAGCAGCTATGGAGGTCGGGCGGCTCCTGGCGAGCAGTACTTC. Encoded protein: CASSYGGRAAPGEQYF.

V is TRBV19 and J is TRBJ1-5, with a possible D match to TRBD1 (5 bases). Germline V gene lookup returns CDR1 LNHDA and CDR2 SQIVND (reference sequence). Trimming removed 5 bases at V and 2 bases at J, with 16 bases between. CDR3 length: 16 residues. The CDR3 bases are TGTGCCAGTAGTCTCCGGGGGTCCGGTGGCAATCAGCCCCAGCATTTT. Its translation is CASSLRGSGGNQPQHF.

The V and J genes are TRBV5-1 and TRBJ1-1; D is perhaps TRBD1 (6 bases). V lost 1 base to trimming and J lost 4 bases, with 20 bases between them. The CDR3 loop spans 17 amino acids. The germline V gene has CDR1 SGHRS and CDR2 YFSETQ. The CDR3 nucleotides read TGCGCCAGCAGCTTGAGGAGGGCGGGGGGCGCTTCCACTGAAGCTTTCTTT. Its translation: CASSLRRAGGASTEAFF.

The J gene is TRBJ1-5, the V gene TRBV2; no clear D. The CDR3 covers 16 residues. The germline CDR1 and CDR2 sequences are SNHLY and FYNNEI. Trimming took off 2 bases at V and 0 bases at J, with 11 bases between the two ends. CDR3 in amino acids: CASSEMETVSNQPQHF. The DNA for the CDR3 is TGTGCCAGCAGTGAAATGGAAACAGTTAGCAATCAGCCCCAGCATTTT.

The chain couples TRBV12-3 or TRBV12-4 to TRBJ1-5; no clear D gene. With 7 bases removed from V and 7 bases from J, the gap between germline ends came to 11 bases. The CDR3 is 12 amino acids. The DNA of the CDR3 is TGTGCCAGCACCCTAGGGTCGCAGCCCCAGCATTTT. Translating gives CASTLGSQPQHF.

The CDR3 here is CAWTVPIRTYEQYF. The CDR3 coding sequence is TGTGCCTGGACAGTACCGATTCGGACCTACGAGCAGTACTTC. The V and J genes are TRBV30 and TRBJ2-7; D gene unclear. CDR1 and CDR2 (germline): GTSNPN, SVGIG (reference sequence). The CDR3 is 14 amino acids. Trimming shortened V by 4 bases and J by 2 bases, and 15 bases separated the two germline ends.

The chain employs TRBV27 and TRBJ2-5, with TRBD2 identical over 7 bases. The length of the CDR3 is 12 residues. The V segment lost 6 bases and the J segment 8 bases; nucleotides outside the gene matches: 6. Germline V gene sequence: CDR1 MNHEY, CDR2 SMNVEV (reference sequence). CDR3 residues: CASSPGGYTQYF. The CDR3 DNA reads TGTGCCAGCAGCCCGGGGGGTTATACCCAGTACTTC.

Written as DNA, the CDR3 is TGCGCCAGCAGCTTAGGGACAGGGGTTAATTCACCCCTCCACTTT. This codes for CASSLGTGVNSPLHF. The chain links TRBV5-1 to TRBJ1-6, with 10 nucleotides matching TRBD1. The CDR3 has 15 amino acids. Unmatched junction bases numbered 2, after V lost 2 bases and J lost 6 bases. Germline V gene sequence: CDR1 SGHRS, CDR2 YFSETQ.

V usage is TRBV5-1 and J usage is TRBJ2-3; no definite D call. The CDR3 is 13 amino acids. V lost 2 bases and J 0 bases, leaving 4 bases between the germline ends. Looked up from germline, CDR1 is SGHRS and CDR2 is YFSETQ. The CDR3 sequence is CASSLPSTDTQYF. CDR3 nucleotide sequence: TGCGCCAGCAGCTTACCTAGCACAGATACGCAGTATTTT.

The rearrangement joins TRBV30 to TRBJ1-5; maybe TRBD1 (5 bases). Trimming removed 4 bases from V and 7 bases from J, with 14 bases in between. The CDR3 is 13 residues long. Germline CDR1 is GTSNPN and CDR2 is SVGIG (reference sequence). The CDR3 is CAWTADGDQPQHF. The DNA for the CDR3 is TGTGCCTGGACCGCTGACGGGGACCAGCCCCAGCATTTT.

V usage is TRBV7-8 and J usage is TRBJ1-4; tentatively, D is TRBD1 (5 bases). This CDR3 is 14 amino acids long. Germline V gene lookup returns CDR1 SGHVS and CDR2 FQNEAQ. The V end lost 4 bases, the J end lost 14 bases, and 20 bases lay between the germline ends. The CDR3 nucleotides read TGTGCCAGCAGCTCCTCTAGGGACGGGGGGAGGCTGTTTTTT. Amino acids: CASSSSRDGGRLFF.

V and J are TRBV6-6 and TRBJ1-3, with TRBD1 matching over 9 bases. Trimming cost V 6 bases and J 2 bases; bases outside gene matches: 5. Germline CDR1 MNHNY, CDR2 SVGAGI (reference sequence). The CDR3 runs 15 residues. The CDR3 region is CASRGTGGPGNTIYF. The DNA for the CDR3 is TGTGCCAGCAGGGGAACAGGGGGCCCTGGAAACACCATATATTTT.

V gene TRBV28 combines with J gene TRBJ2-7; 9 bases line up with TRBD1. The CDR3 consists of 14 residues. Looked up from germline, CDR1 is MDHEN and CDR2 is SYDVKM. The V and J ends lost 5 bases and 5 bases, in that order; junction bases with no gene match: 7. CDR3 loop: CASSDPGQGHEQYF. In nucleotides, the CDR3 is TGTGCCAGCAGTGACCCGGGACAGGGTCACGAGCAGTACTTC.

The table lists this clone with a count of one. The chain recombines TRBV4-1 with TRBJ2-1, with TRBD2 identical over 12 bases. Germline CDR1 is MGHRA and CDR2 is YSYEKL. Losses at the gene ends were 1 base for V and 6 bases for J; bases not matched to a gene: 7. CDR3 length: 17 residues. The CDR3 reads CASSQAWTSGNANEQFF. The CDR3, as DNA: TGCGCCAGCAGCCAAGCCTGGACTAGCGGGAATGCCAATGAGCAGTTCTTC.

This chain links TRBV11-2 with TRBJ2-7; TRBD2 matches 8 bases. CDR1 and CDR2 from the germline V gene are SGHAT and FQNNGV. V shed 1 base and J 2 bases; nucleotides not matched to a gene: 7. The CDR3 extends over 16 amino acids. The CDR3 DNA reads as TGTGCCAGCAGCTTAGGTCCGCGGGGGGTCGCCTACGAGCAGTACTTC. This codes for CASSLGPRGVAYEQYF.

The chain couples TRBV18 to TRBJ1-5, with 11 bases aligning to TRBD1. Germline V lookup: CDR1 KGHSH, CDR2 LQKENI. Unmatched junction bases numbered 11, after V lost 6 bases and J lost 4 bases. The CDR3 totals 17 residues. The CDR3 DNA reads as TGTGCCAGCTCTAGGAACCCGGGACAGGGGGATAATCAGCCCCAGCATTTT. Translating gives CASSRNPGQGDNQPQHF.

The gene calls are TRBV5-1 and TRBJ2-3; D unresolved. Germline CDR1 SGHRS, CDR2 YFSETQ. The length of the CDR3 is 15 residues. The germline V and J ends were trimmed by 2 bases and 3 bases, with 13 bases remaining between them. CDR3 sequence reads: CASSFRSPGTDTQYF. The DNA of the CDR3 is TGCGCCAGCAGCTTCCGGAGTCCCGGGACAGATACGCAGTATTTT.

A single count supports this clone. The CDR3 sequence: CASSSTDRVGYTF. As DNA, the CDR3 is TGTGCCAGCAGTTCCACGGACAGGGTTGGCTACACCTTC. The J gene is TRBJ1-2, the V gene TRBV28; TRBD1 matches 8 bases. Trimming cost V 4 bases and J 7 bases; bases outside gene matches: 5. CDR1 is MDHEN and CDR2 is SYDVKM in the germline V gene. The CDR3 runs to 13 residues.

V and J are TRBV6-1 and TRBJ1-2; a possible D gene is TRBD1 (6 bases). V was pared by 2 bases and J by 3 bases, with 13 bases between. The CDR3 loop spans 15 amino acids. Germline CDR1 is MNHNS and CDR2 is SASEGT. CDR3 region: CASSEWGGGDYGYTF. In nucleotides, the CDR3 is TGTGCCAGCAGTGAATGGGGGGGCGGAGACTATGGCTACACCTTC.

The rearrangement links TRBV18 to TRBJ2-2; 9 nucleotides line up with TRBD2. Germline V lookup: CDR1 KGHSH, CDR2 LQKENI. This CDR3 contains 16 residues. Trimming took 5 bases from V and 0 from J; bases not matched to a gene: 4. In DNA, the CDR3 is TGTGCCAGCTCAACGGGACTAGCCTCGAACACCGGGGAGCTGTTTTTT. It translates to CASSTGLASNTGELFF.